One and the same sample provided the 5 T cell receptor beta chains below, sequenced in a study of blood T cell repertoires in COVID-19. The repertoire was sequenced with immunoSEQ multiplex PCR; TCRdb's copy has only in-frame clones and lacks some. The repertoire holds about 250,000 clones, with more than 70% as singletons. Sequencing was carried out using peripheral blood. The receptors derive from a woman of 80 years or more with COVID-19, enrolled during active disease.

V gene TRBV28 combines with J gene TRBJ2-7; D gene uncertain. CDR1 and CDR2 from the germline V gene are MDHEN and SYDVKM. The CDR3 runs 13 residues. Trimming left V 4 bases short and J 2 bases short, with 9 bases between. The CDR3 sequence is CASSSNSPYEQYF. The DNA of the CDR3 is TGTGCCAGCAGTTCTAACAGCCCCTACGAGCAGTACTTC.

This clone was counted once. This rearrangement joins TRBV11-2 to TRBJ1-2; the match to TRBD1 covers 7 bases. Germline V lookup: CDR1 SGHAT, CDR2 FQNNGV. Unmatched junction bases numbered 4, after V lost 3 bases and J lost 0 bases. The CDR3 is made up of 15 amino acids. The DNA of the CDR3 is TGTGCCAGCAGCTTCTCGACAGGGACTAACTATGGCTACACCTTC. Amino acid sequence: CASSFSTGTNYGYTF.

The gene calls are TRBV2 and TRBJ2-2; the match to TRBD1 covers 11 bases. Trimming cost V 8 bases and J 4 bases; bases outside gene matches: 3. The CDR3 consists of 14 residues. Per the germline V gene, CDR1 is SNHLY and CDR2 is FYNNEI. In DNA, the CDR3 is TGTGCCAGCCGAGGACAGGGGGCCACCGGGGAGCTGTTTTTT. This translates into CASRGQGATGELFF.

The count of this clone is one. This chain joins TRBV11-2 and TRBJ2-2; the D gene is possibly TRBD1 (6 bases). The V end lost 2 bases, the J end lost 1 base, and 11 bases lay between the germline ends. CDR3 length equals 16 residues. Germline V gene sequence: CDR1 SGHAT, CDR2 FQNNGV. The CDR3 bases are TGTGCCAGCAGCTTAACCCCGGGACAGAACACCGGGGAGCTGTTTTTT. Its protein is CASSLTPGQNTGELFF.

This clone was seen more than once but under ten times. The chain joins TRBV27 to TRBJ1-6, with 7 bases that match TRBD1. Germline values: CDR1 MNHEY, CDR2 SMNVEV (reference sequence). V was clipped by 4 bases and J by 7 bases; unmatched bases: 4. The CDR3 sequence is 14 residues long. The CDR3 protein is CASSSQGNNSPLHF. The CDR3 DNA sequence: TGTGCCAGCAGTTCACAGGGGAACAATTCACCCCTCCACTTT.